This T cell receptor beta chain was retrieved from a study of blood T cell repertoires in COVID-19. About the study: PBMCs, B-cell-depleted T cells, or T cells provided the cDNA or gDNA that made up the material.

The V gene end was trimmed by 8 bases and the J gene end by 2 bases; junction bases not matched to a gene: 16. The CDR3 spans 19 residues. From germline, CDR1 is LNHDA and CDR2 SQIVND (reference sequence). Generated by immunoSEQ multiplex PCR, the TCRdb table keeps only in-frame clones and is missing some. The data show 230,000 or so clones, 80% to 90% seen once. The V call is TRBV19, the J call TRBJ2-6; TRBD1 agrees at 9 bases. This TCR derives from a woman in her forties who had recovered from COVID-19. Sample: peripheral blood. CDR3 region: CASQVWGQGGKAGANVLTF. CDR3 coding DNA: TGTGCCAGTCAAGTATGGGGACAGGGTGGTAAGGCTGGGGCCAACGTCCTGACTTTC.